A single sample gave rise to the 6 T cell receptor beta chains below, sequenced in a study of T-cell memory formation after mild COVID-19 (dated by TCRdb to the early 2020s). The library was produced with 5' RACE. For sequencing, an Illumina NovaSeq 6000 was employed. Starting from the raw public reads, TCRdb applied fastp trimming at Q25, assembled clones with MiXCR and retained in-frame beta chains. Rows merge per CDR3 protein into single entries with the most common DNA and genes. This sample is represented by under 450,000 distinct CDR3 sequences; under 15% of them were singletons. The ten largest clones represent roughly a fifth of the sample. Sample: PBMCs or a T cell subset sorted from them (not recorded which). These receptors were taken from a man in his late teens or twenties who had mild COVID-19 (a few samples of this study predate the infection). The sample titles of this study are shuffled in the database, so cell type and time point are left out; the donor was told from shared clones.

This chain links TRBV7-2 with TRBJ2-1; 8 bases are a match to TRBD1. Germline V CDR1 and CDR2: SGHTA, FQGNSA. After removal of 5 bases from V and 1 base from J, the junction contained 4 bases not matched to a gene. The CDR3 has 15 residues. The chain's CDR3 is CASSPDRASYNEQFF. Written as DNA, the CDR3 is TGTGCCAGCAGCCCGGACAGGGCGTCCTACAATGAGCAGTTCTTC. The full variable domain, in which reference TRBV7-2 and TRBJ2-1 provide the parts outside the CDR3, is GAGVSQSPSNKVTEKGKDVELRCDPISGHTALYWYRQSLGQGLEFLIYFQGNSAPDKSGLPSDRFSAERTGGSVSTLTIQRTQQEDSAVYLCASSPDRASYNEQFFGPGTRLTVL.

The chain is built from TRBV6-5 and TRBJ1-6; 9 nucleotides line up with TRBD1. Trimming removed 6 bases from V and 8 bases from J; junction bases left unmatched: 8. The CDR3 runs to 15 residues. The germline V gene has CDR1 MNHEY and CDR2 SVGAGI. CDR3 nucleotides: TGTGCCAGCAGACGGGACAGGGTTATTGATTCACCCCTCCACTTT. This sequence encodes CASRRDRVIDSPLHF.

This clonotype occurred a few times. The chain carries TRBV3-2 and TRBJ1-2; the table's D call, TRBD1, was not checked against the DNA. TRBV3-2 is a recognized pseudogene. The CDR3 length is 18 residues. CDR3 region: CASSQQTSALFTLYGYTF. The CDR3 coding sequence is TGTGCCAGCAGCCAGCAAACCTCAGCCCTGTTTACTCTGTATGGCTACACCTTC.

The chain recombines TRBV2 with TRBJ2-2, with 12 bases matching TRBD1. Losses at the gene ends were 6 bases for V and 8 bases for J; bases not matched to a gene: 13. This CDR3 has 17 amino acids. Germline V CDR1 and CDR2: SNHLY, FYNNEI. The CDR3 reads CASSVSGTGGGRGELFF. In DNA, the CDR3 is TGTGCCAGCAGCGTCTCCGGGACAGGGGGCGGACGGGGGGAGCTGTTTTTT. Variable domain in full (rest from reference TRBV2 and TRBJ2-2): EPEVTQTPSHQVTQMGQEVILRCVPISNHLYFYWYRQILGQKVEFLVSFYNNEISEKSEIFDDQFSVERPDGSNFTLKIRSTKLEDSAMYFCASSVSGTGGGRGELFFGEGSRLTVL.

The V and J genes are TRBV7-8 and TRBJ2-7, with TRBD2 matching over 8 bases. This CDR3 comprises 15 residues. V lost 6 bases to trimming and J lost 5 bases; unmatched junction nucleotides: 12. CDR1 and CDR2 (germline): SGHVS, FQNEAQ. CDR3 loop: CASSSKRGRSHEQYF. In DNA form, the CDR3 reads TGTGCCAGCAGTTCTAAGCGGGGGAGGTCCCACGAGCAGTACTTC.

J is TRBJ2-7 and V is TRBV5-1; 14 bases are a match to TRBD2. J was trimmed by 7 bases and V by 1 base; bases with no gene match: 10. The germline V gene has CDR1 SGHRS and CDR2 YFSETQ. CDR3 length equals 17 residues. For the CDR3, the DNA is TGCGCCAGCAGCTTGCCTGGGACTAGCGGGGGTATGGAGGAGCAGTACTTC. Protein: CASSLPGTSGGMEEQYF.